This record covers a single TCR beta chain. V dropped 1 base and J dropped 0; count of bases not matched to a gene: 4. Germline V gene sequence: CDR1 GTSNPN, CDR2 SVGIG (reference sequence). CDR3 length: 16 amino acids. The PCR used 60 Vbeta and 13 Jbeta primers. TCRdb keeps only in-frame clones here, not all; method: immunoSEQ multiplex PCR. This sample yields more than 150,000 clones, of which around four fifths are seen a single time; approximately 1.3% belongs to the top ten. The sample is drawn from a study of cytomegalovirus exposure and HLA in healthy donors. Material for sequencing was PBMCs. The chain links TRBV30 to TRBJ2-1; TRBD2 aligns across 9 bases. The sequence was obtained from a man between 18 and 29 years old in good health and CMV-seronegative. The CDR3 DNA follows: TGTGCCTGGAGTGGGCTGCGGGGGGGCTCCTACAATGAGCAGTTCTTC. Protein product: CAWSGLRGGSYNEQFF.